The clone carrying this T cell receptor (beta chain) was counted ten times or more. Its antigen remains unidentified. This specimen belongs to a study of regulatory T cells in long-lasting Graves disease. Study-level information: Prior antithyroid drug treatment in newly diagnosed Graves' patients lasted under 3 months.

Building the TCR beta libraries relied on iRepertoire HTBI primers, and CDR3 regions underwent Arm-PCR. TCRdb passed the multiplex PCR reads through MiXCR, listing each CDR3 protein once. In the table there are just over 600,000 distinct CDR3 sequences, roughly 15% of which are singletons. Time point given: newly diagnosed GD, antithyroid drugs for less than 3 months. From PBMCs, RNA was extracted and then used to make the TCR library. Study results and caveats: Repertoires from persistent disease leaned toward TRBV28, TRBJ1-2 and TRBJ2-5.

CDR1 is SNHLY and CDR2 is FYNNEI in the germline V gene. Between the trimmed V and J ends, which lost 2 bases and 3 bases, there was a span of 11 bases. The CDR3 has 14 amino acids. Another study also made use of these data, one on T cells in Graves' hyperthyroidism and ophthalmopathy.

The sample in question was peripheral blood mononuclear cells (PBMCs), obtained at new diagnosis, from a patient treated with antithyroid drugs. The origin of this receptor is a woman younger than 45 with Graves disease. This chain links TRBV2 with TRBJ2-7; possibly TRBD1 for D (6 bases). The CDR3 DNA is TGTGCCAGCAGTGAACAGGGGTCTTACTACGAGCAGTACTTC. This gives the protein CASSEQGSYYEQYF.